What follows are 29 T cell receptor beta chains derived from one specimen sequenced in a study of cytomegalovirus exposure and HLA in healthy donors. It was with 60 Vbeta and 13 Jbeta primers that the PCR ran. Libraries were prepared by immunoSEQ multiplex PCR; TCRdb keeps only in-frame clonotypes and omits some of them. Altogether fewer than 200,000 clones are present, approximately 84% being singletons, with the ten largest covering around 0.21%. Sequenced input: PBMCs. The receptors were sampled from a girl less than two years old in good health and CMV-seronegative.

The chain recombines TRBV6-1 with TRBJ2-5; possibly TRBD1 for D (5 bases). The DNA end favors TRBJ2-7, so the J call may be wrong. Per germline, CDR1 MNHNS and CDR2 SASEGT. The CDR3 spans 13 residues. The CDR3 coding sequence is TGTGCCAGCAGTGAAAGGGGAACCTACGAGCAGTACTTC. Amino acids: CASSERGTYEQYF.

The chain uses TRBV27 and TRBJ2-6; D is uncertain. Trimming shortened V by 6 bases and J by 0 bases, and 3 bases separated the two germline ends. This CDR3 is built from 13 residues. Germline V gives CDR1 MNHEY, CDR2 SMNVEV (reference sequence). The CDR3 sequence is CASRRSGANVLTF. The CDR3 DNA is TGTGCCAGCAGGCGCTCTGGGGCCAACGTCCTGACTTTC.

The V call is TRBV25-1, the J call TRBJ2-4; D might be TRBD2 (5 bases). This CDR3 is 15 amino acids long. V lost 6 bases and J lost 1, with 13 bases in between. Germline values: CDR1 MGHDK, CDR2 SYGVNS. CDR3 DNA: TGTGCCAGCAGCCTACTTGAGGGTGCCAAAAACATTCAGTACTTC. Protein: CASSLLEGAKNIQYF.

CDR3 nucleotide sequence: TGTGCCTGGACCGGACTAGCGGGGTCCAATGAGCAGTTCTTC. Translating it yields CAWTGLAGSNEQFF. The chain has TRBV30 and TRBJ2-1; TRBD2 matches 12 bases. The ends lost 4 bases at V and 6 bases at J; junction bases unmatched: 4. Looked up from germline, CDR1 is GTSNPN and CDR2 is SVGIG (reference sequence). The CDR3 loop spans 14 amino acids. Looking up the rest from reference TRBV30 and TRBJ2-1 gives the full variable domain: SQTIHQWPATLVQPVGSPLSLECTVEGTSNPNLYWYRQAAGRGLQLLFYSVGIGQISSEVPQNLSASRPQDRQFILSSKKLLLSDSGFYLCAWTGLAGSNEQFFGPGTRLTVL.

This clone was seen a few times. V usage is TRBV11-3 and J usage is TRBJ2-2; a weak D match, TRBD1 (5 bases). This CDR3 has 14 amino acids. Trimming left V 4 bases short and J 7 bases short, with 13 bases between. CDR1 SGHNT and CDR2 YENEEA come from the germline V gene. CDR3 sequence (DNA): TGTGCCAGCAGCTACCTTCAGGGCCACGGGGAGCTGTTTTTT. This encodes CASSYLQGHGELFF.

The CDR3: CASSAQGQAGYTF. The CDR3 DNA follows: TGTGCCAGCAGCGCCCAGGGGCAGGCTGGCTACACCTTC. The genes are TRBV28 and TRBJ1-2, with D maybe TRBD1 (6 bases). Trimming took 6 bases from V and 7 from J, leaving 15 bases between them. The CDR3 is 13 amino acids. Germline CDR1 reads MDHEN; CDR2 reads SYDVKM.

The chain is built from TRBV10-3 and TRBJ2-5; perhaps TRBD1 as D (6 bases). The V end lost 0 bases, the J end lost 4 bases, and 12 bases lay between the germline ends. Germline values: CDR1 ENHRY, CDR2 SYGVKD. CDR3 length equals 15 residues. The CDR3 protein is CAISESIWGRETQYF. In DNA, the CDR3 is TGTGCCATCAGTGAGTCGATCTGGGGGCGAGAGACCCAGTACTTC.

This chain uses TRBV27 with TRBJ1-1, with D possibly being TRBD1 (6 bases). The germline gives CDR1 MNHEY, CDR2 SMNVEV (reference sequence). Trimming took 4 bases from V and 0 from J, leaving 15 bases between them. This CDR3 is built from 16 residues. Here the CDR3 reads CASSSWGGGMNTEAFF. CDR3 in DNA: TGTGCCAGCAGTTCTTGGGGAGGGGGAATGAACACTGAAGCTTTCTTT.

The V and J genes are TRBV4-3 and TRBJ1-5; 8 positions match TRBD1. V shed 4 bases and J 0 bases; nucleotides not matched to a gene: 2. The V gene's germline CDR1 is LGHNA and CDR2 YSLEER. This CDR3 spans 15 amino acids. The CDR3 spells CASSRGTGSNQPQHF. Written as DNA, the CDR3 is TGCGCCAGCAGCCGAGGGACAGGTAGCAATCAGCCCCAGCATTTT.

V usage is TRBV5-1 and J usage is TRBJ2-7; D perhaps matches TRBD2 (6 bases). The V end was cut by 3 bases, the J end by 7 bases, with 23 bases between. Germline V CDR1 and CDR2: SGHRS, YFSETQ. This CDR3 contains 16 residues. CDR3 DNA: TGCGCCAGCAGCTCGGAGGGTTCCAGGGCTGATGGGGAGCAGTACTTC. Translated, it gives CASSSEGSRADGEQYF.

This clone was found once. The chain joins TRBV4-1 to TRBJ2-1; possibly TRBD2 for D (5 bases). The CDR3 consists of 17 residues. Germline CDR1 reads MGHRA; CDR2 reads YSYEKL. Trimming shortened V by 0 bases and J by 2 bases, and 14 bases separated the two germline ends. CDR3 DNA: TGCGCCAGCAGCCAAGATCCCCTAGCAGCTACCTACAATGAGCAGTTCTTC. Amino acid sequence: CASSQDPLAATYNEQFF.

In nucleotides, the CDR3 is TGCGCCAGCAGCCAGGGACTAGCGGGCCCCTCCTACAATGAGCAGTTCTTC. It translates to CASSQGLAGPSYNEQFF. The chain recombines TRBV4-3 with TRBJ2-1, with 12 positions matching TRBD2. The CDR3 covers 17 residues. CDR1 is LGHNA and CDR2 is YSLEER in the germline V gene. V was pared by 3 bases and J by 0 bases, with 3 bases of the junction left unmatched.

The rearrangement uses TRBV30 and TRBJ2-3, with D tentatively TRBD2 (5 bases). Germline V lookup: CDR1 GTSNPN, CDR2 SVGIG (reference sequence). Trimming left V 3 bases short and J 4 bases short, with 14 bases between. The CDR3 has 14 residues. The DNA of the CDR3 is TGTGCCTGGAGGCCCGGGGTTACATCAGATACGCAGTATTTT. Its protein is CAWRPGVTSDTQYF.

The chain is built from TRBV7-8 and TRBJ2-1; TRBD2 matches 8 bases. CDR3 length equals 19 residues. Germline lookup yields CDR1 SGHVS and CDR2 FQNEAQ. V dropped 3 bases and J dropped 4; count of bases not matched to a gene: 17. CDR3 sequence reads: CASSLLSLGWTSRYNEQFF. For the CDR3, the DNA is TGTGCCAGCAGCTTGCTCTCCCTAGGGTGGACTAGCCGGTACAATGAGCAGTTCTTC.

CDR3 DNA: TGTGCCAGCAGCCACCGGGACAGGGGTCGGGAGCAGTACTTC. The encoded protein is CASSHRDRGREQYF. The V and J genes are TRBV7-2 and TRBJ2-7, with 10 bases identical to TRBD1. V dropped 5 bases and J dropped 7; count of bases not matched to a gene: 8. CDR1 and CDR2 (germline): SGHTA, FQGNSA. The CDR3 consists of 14 residues.

Remarks on this clone: Compared with germline, one end of the junction differs, possibly owing to a read error. V is TRBV5-6 and J is TRBJ1-1; D is ambiguous. The CDR3 covers 13 residues. Germline-derived CDR1 and CDR2 are SGHDT and YYEEEE. Here the CDR3 reads CASSLAKFTEAFF. In DNA, the CDR3 is TGTGCCAGCAGCTTGGCCAAGTTCACTGAGGCTTTCTTT.

V usage is TRBV6-5 and J usage is TRBJ1-2, with D maybe TRBD1 (5 bases). With 0 bases removed from V and 4 bases from J, the gap between germline ends came to 9 bases. The V gene's germline CDR1 is MNHEY and CDR2 SVGAGI. The CDR3 sequence is 14 residues long. The CDR3 loop reads CASSYSGGVYGYTF. The CDR3 coding sequence is TGTGCCAGCAGTTACTCCGGGGGGGTCTATGGCTACACCTTC.

This clone occurred once. The rearrangement uses TRBV5-1 and TRBJ2-3; 10 nucleotides match TRBD1. The trim removed 5 bases at V and 0 bases at J, leaving 3 bases unmatched. The CDR3 is 15 residues long. The germline CDR1 and CDR2 sequences are SGHRS and YFSETQ. Here the CDR3 DNA reads TGCGCCAGCAGGCGACAGGGGGCTAGCACAGATACGCAGTATTTT. It yields the protein CASRRQGASTDTQYF. Based on the CDR3 plus reference TRBV5-1 and TRBJ2-3, the full variable domain is KAGVTQTPRYLIKTRGQQVTLSCSPISGHRSVSWYQQTPGQGLQFLFEYFSETQRNKGNFPGRFSGRQFSNSRSEMNVSTLELGDSALYLCASRRQGASTDTQYFGPGTRLTVL.

Details on this clone: Other DNA sequences in this specimen translate into the identical CDR3. This rearrangement joins TRBV7-3 to TRBJ2-1; 9 bases agree with TRBD2. Per the germline V gene, CDR1 is SGHTA and CDR2 is FQGTGA. The length of the CDR3 is 14 residues. The junction had 0 bases not matched to a gene; V was cut back by 3 bases and J by 3 bases. The CDR3 region has the DNA TGTGCCAGCAGCTTGACTAGCGGCTACAATGAGCAGTTCTTC. Protein: CASSLTSGYNEQFF.

The chain combines TRBV11-1 with TRBJ1-1, with D possibly TRBD1 on 5 matching bases. The germline gives CDR1 SGHAT, CDR2 FQDESV (reference sequence). The V end lost 1 base, the J end lost 6 bases, and 18 bases lay between the germline ends. CDR3 length equals 16 residues. In DNA, the CDR3 is TGTGCCAGCAGCTTAGTTGGTTCACGGAGGGGTGCTGAAGCTTTCTTT. Amino acid sequence: CASSLVGSRRGAEAFF.

This sequence joins TRBV27 and TRBJ2-7; 8 bases line up with TRBD1. The V and J ends lost 4 bases and 1 base, in that order; junction bases with no gene match: 0. CDR1 is MNHEY, CDR2 SMNVEV, per germline (reference sequence). The CDR3 extends over 13 amino acids. The CDR3 region is CASSYRGSYEQYF. The CDR3 nucleotides are TGTGCCAGCAGTTACAGGGGGTCCTACGAGCAGTACTTC.

The V call is TRBV6-5, the J call TRBJ2-1; D perhaps matches TRBD1 (5 bases). V lost 2 bases, J lost 10 bases, and 18 bases lay in between. The CDR3 covers 15 residues. Germline CDR1 and CDR2: MNHEY and SVGAGI. The CDR3 DNA reads TGTGCCAGCAGTTACGACCTCTATCAGGGTGGCGAGCAGTTCTTC. Translation gives CASSYDLYQGGEQFF.

The chain combines TRBV19 with TRBJ2-1, with TRBD1 matching 9 bases. The V and J ends lost 5 bases and 8 bases, in that order; junction bases with no gene match: 4. Germline V gene lookup returns CDR1 LNHDA and CDR2 SQIVND (reference sequence). This CDR3 contains 13 residues. The chain's CDR3 is CASSATGGYEQFF. The CDR3 DNA sequence: TGTGCCAGTAGTGCTACAGGGGGCTATGAGCAGTTCTTC. Combining the CDR3 with reference TRBV19 and TRBJ2-1 gives the whole variable domain DGGITQSPKYLFRKEGQNVTLSCEQNLNHDAMYWYRQDPGQGLRLIYYSQIVNDFQKGDIAEGYSVSREKKESFPLTVTSAQKNPTAFYLCASSATGGYEQFFGPGTRLTVL.

This rearrangement joins TRBV5-1 to TRBJ2-7; TRBD1 might be the D (5 bases). Germline values: CDR1 SGHRS, CDR2 YFSETQ. The CDR3 length is 14 residues. Trimming removed 2 bases from V and 0 bases from J, with 9 bases in between. The CDR3 sequence is CASSLAGHSYEQYF. CDR3 sequence (DNA): TGCGCCAGCAGCTTAGCAGGGCACTCCTACGAGCAGTACTTC.

The chain is built from TRBV9 and TRBJ2-1; the match to TRBD2 covers 12 bases. Unmatched junction bases numbered 1, after V lost 0 bases and J lost 6 bases. The CDR3 is 15 residues long. The V gene's germline CDR1 is SGDLS and CDR2 YYNGEE. This CDR3 reads CASSVGTSGVNEQFF. The CDR3 nucleotides are TGTGCCAGCAGCGTAGGGACTAGCGGGGTCAATGAGCAGTTCTTC. Full variable domain (remainder filled in from reference TRBV9 and TRBJ2-1): DSGVTQTPKHLITATGQRVTLRCSPRSGDLSVYWYQQSLDQGLQFLIQYYNGEERAKGNILERFSAQQFPDLHSELNLSSLELGDSALYFCASSVGTSGVNEQFFGPGTRLTVL.

This chain links TRBV6-1 with TRBJ1-3; D is unresolved. In germline, CDR1 is MNHNS, CDR2 SASEGT. Trimming left V 6 bases short and J 1 base short, with 13 bases between. The CDR3 spans 15 residues. The DNA for the CDR3 is TGTGCCAGCAGGAACTGGGAGGGTTCTGGAAACACCATATATTTT. It yields the protein CASRNWEGSGNTIYF.

This rearrangement joins TRBV30 to TRBJ1-2; possible D gene TRBD1, 5 bases. This CDR3 has 14 residues. The germline V gene encodes CDR1 GTSNPN and CDR2 SVGIG (reference sequence). The ends were cut back, 4 bases at V and 5 bases at J, with 17 bases in the middle. This chain's CDR3 is CAWNTGPGGYGYTF. CDR3 DNA sequence: TGTGCCTGGAACACCGGCCCCGGGGGTTATGGCTACACCTTC.

This chain connects TRBV15 to TRBJ2-5, with TRBD1 matching over 8 bases. V gave up 5 bases and J gave up 5 bases; unmatched junction bases: 7. Germline V gene data show CDR1 as LNHNV and CDR2 as YYDKDF (reference sequence). The CDR3 consists of 14 residues. CDR3: CATSDGQGLETQYF. The CDR3 DNA reads as TGTGCCACCAGCGACGGACAGGGTCTGGAGACCCAGTACTTC.

The chain employs TRBV7-8 and TRBJ2-7; D unclear. Germline assignment: CDR1 SGHVS and CDR2 FQNEAQ. V lost 2 bases to trimming and J lost 3 bases, with 23 bases between them. The CDR3 contains 18 residues. The CDR3 coding sequence is TGTGCCAGCAGCTTACAATACCGGCCTATTGAGACTGGCTACGAGCAGTACTTC. Protein sequence: CASSLQYRPIETGYEQYF. Full variable domain (outside the CDR3, taken from reference TRBV7-8 and TRBJ2-7): GAGVSQSPRYKVAKRGQDVALRCDPISGHVSLFWYQQALGQGPEFLTYFQNEAQLDKSGLPSDRFFAERPEGSVSTLKIQRTQQEDSAVYLCASSLQYRPIETGYEQYFGPGTRLTVT.